Listed below are T cell receptor beta chains from one sample, sequenced in a study of early T cells in non-severe SARS-CoV-2 infection. Each CDR3 protein gets one entry after TCRdb re-called the 5' RACE reads with MiXCR. The data hold roughly 50,000 distinct CDR3 sequences, with approximately 8% observed a single time. The specimen sequenced was whole blood. Receptors originate from an adult who was a healthcare worker with PCR-confirmed SARS-CoV-2 infection or an uninfected control (not recorded which). The CDR3 runs from the conserved cysteine through the conserved F or W. Fields, in order: clone size, CDR3 length, V gene, J gene, D gene, CDR3 protein, CDR3 DNA. A D gene is named only where the DNA matches it firmly. Size tells how often a clone was seen (once, few, many) or the class of an expanded clone, and some rows leave it out.

medium-sized,13,TRBV12-3/TRBV12-4,TRBJ1-1,NA,CASSPEQLPEAFF,TGTGCCAGCAGTCCAGAGCAGCTCCCCGAAGCTTTCTTT
many,15,TRBV6-2/TRBV6-3,TRBJ2-1,TRBD2,CASSLRSGNYNEQFF,TGTGCCAGCAGTCTTAGAAGCGGGAACTACAATGAGCAGTTCTTC
many,14,TRBV2,TRBJ2-4,NA,CASSELGPGNIQYF,TGTGCCAGCAGTGAATTAGGGCCGGGAAACATTCAGTACTTC
few,12,TRBV29-1,TRBJ2-7,NA,CSVLTGSYEQYF,TGCAGCGTTCTAACAGGCTCCTACGAGCAGTACTTC
few,14,TRBV20-1,TRBJ1-2,NA,CSARDRVRHYGYTF,TGCAGTGCTAGAGATAGAGTCAGACACTATGGCTACACCTTC
few,15,TRBV5-4,TRBJ2-5,TRBD1,CASSVSRGLGVTQYF,TGTGCCAGCAGCGTCTCCAGGGGGCTTGGCGTAACCCAGTACTTC
NA,14,TRBV12-3/TRBV12-4,TRBJ2-6,NA,CASSFHSGANVLTF,TGTGCCAGCAGTTTCCACTCTGGGGCCAACGTCCTGACTTTC
NA,12,TRBV7-8,TRBJ2-3,NA,CATTRDTDTQYF,TGTGCCACGACCAGGGACACAGATACGCAGTATTTT
NA,15,TRBV11-2,TRBJ1-2,NA,CASSLDRTRTDGYTF,TGTGCCAGCAGCTTAGACAGGACCCGGACAGACGGCTACACCTTC
few,16,TRBV24-1,TRBJ1-3,NA,CATSDSRSPGGNTIYF,TGTGCCACCAGTGATAGCCGGAGCCCCGGTGGAAACACCATATATTTT
NA,14,TRBV6-5,TRBJ1-5,TRBD1,CASRRRQGNQPQHF,TGTGCCAGCAGACGGAGACAGGGGAATCAGCCCCAGCATTTT
few,13,TRBV27,TRBJ1-1,NA,CASSLVANTEAFF,TGTGCCAGCAGTTTAGTGGCGAACACTGAAGCTTTCTTT
NA,10,TRBV12-3/TRBV12-4,TRBJ2-2,NA,CASSFGELFF,TGTGCCAGCAGTTTTGGTGAGCTGTTTTTT
many,14,TRBV3-1,TRBJ2-6,NA,CASSQAPGANVLTF,TGTGCCAGCAGCCAGGCCCCTGGGGCCAACGTCCTGACTTTC
few,15,TRBV6-6,TRBJ2-2,TRBD2,CAGQPAGGVTGELFF,TGTGCCGGCCAACCAGCGGGAGGGGTCACCGGGGAGCTGTTTTTT
NA,14,TRBV5-1,TRBJ1-2,TRBD1,CASSWGTASYGYTF,TGCGCCAGCAGCTGGGGGACAGCATCATATGGCTACACCTTC
few,15,TRBV12-3/TRBV12-4,TRBJ2-3,NA,CASSLLSGRTDTQYF,TGTGCCAGCAGTCTCCTCTCGGGCAGGACAGATACGCAGTATTTT
many,11,TRBV5-6,TRBJ1-2,NA,CASSLAYGYTF,TGTGCCAGCAGCTTGGCCTATGGCTACACCTTC
NA,18,TRBV27,TRBJ1-5,NA,CASSSYSGPTTSNQPQHF,TGTGCCAGCAGTTCCTACTCAGGGCCTACTACGAGCAATCAGCCCCAGCATTTT
NA,14,TRBV28,TRBJ1-1,TRBD1,CANTTDRGNTEAFF,TGTGCCAACACTACCGACAGGGGAAACACTGAAGCTTTCTTT
many,16,TRBV28,TRBJ2-1,NA,CASSLLQEASYNEQFF,TGTGCCAGCAGTTTACTACAGGAAGCCTCCTACAATGAGCAGTTCTTC
few,14,TRBV7-2,TRBJ1-5,NA,CASSLGQVLKPQHF,TGTGCCAGCAGCTTAGGACAGGTCCTAAAGCCCCAGCATTTT
few,12,TRBV29-1,TRBJ1-3,NA,CSVVVFGNTIYF,TGCAGCGTTGTGGTTTTTGGAAACACCATATATTTT
many,14,TRBV11-2,TRBJ1-4,TRBD1,CASSRTGTNEKLFF,TGTGCCAGCAGCCGGACAGGGACTAATGAAAAACTGTTTTTT
NA,13,TRBV29-1,TRBJ2-4,NA,CSVGAPAKNIQYF,TGCAGCGTTGGAGCACCGGCCAAAAACATTCAGTACTTC
few,12,TRBV29-1,TRBJ1-2,TRBD1,CSVWDRDSGYTF,TGCAGCGTTTGGGACAGGGACTCTGGCTACACCTTC
few,14,TRBV7-9,TRBJ1-1,NA,CASSLALGLNEAFF,TGTGCCAGCAGCTTAGCGTTAGGGTTGAATGAAGCTTTCTTT
NA,11,TRBV29-1,TRBJ2-3,NA,CSVEAPTLEYF,TGCAGCGTTGAAGCCCCGACACTTGAGTATTTT
many,16,TRBV4-1,TRBJ1-5,TRBD1,CASSQDYRGLGQPQHF,TGCGCCAGCAGCCAAGATTACAGGGGGTTGGGGCAGCCCCAGCATTTT
many,15,TRBV7-9,TRBJ1-6,NA,CASSLESSYNSPLHF,TGTGCCAGCAGCTTAGAGAGCTCCTATAATTCACCCCTCCACTTT
many,17,TRBV2,TRBJ2-3,NA,CASSALRSGFRTDTQYF,TGTGCCAGCAGTGCCCTCAGATCTGGGTTTAGGACAGATACGCAGTATTTT
many,16,TRBV29-1,TRBJ1-1,TRBD1,CSVTSPGTGENTEAFF,TGCAGCGTCACTAGTCCCGGGACAGGGGAGAACACTGAAGCTTTCTTT
NA,17,TRBV11-3,TRBJ2-1,TRBD2,CASSLRGTSGRSYEQFF,TGTGCCAGCAGCTTGCGGGGGACTAGCGGGAGAAGCTATGAGCAGTTCTTC
few,12,TRBV13,TRBJ2-3,TRBD1,CATGTGRDTQYF,TGTGCCACCGGGACAGGTCGGGATACGCAGTATTTT
NA,16,TRBV20-1,TRBJ2-7,NA,CSAARSGSRKAYEQYF,TGCAGTGCCGCCCGGTCGGGATCAAGAAAGGCCTACGAGCAGTACTTC
many,16,TRBV5-1,TRBJ2-2,NA,CASSSGRNIYTGELFF,TGCGCCAGCTCCAGCGGAAGGAACATTTACACCGGGGAGCTGTTTTTT
few,16,TRBV4-1,TRBJ2-1,TRBD2,CASSQDGGASGDEQFF,TGCGCCAGCAGCCAAGACGGGGGGGCTAGTGGGGATGAGCAGTTCTTC